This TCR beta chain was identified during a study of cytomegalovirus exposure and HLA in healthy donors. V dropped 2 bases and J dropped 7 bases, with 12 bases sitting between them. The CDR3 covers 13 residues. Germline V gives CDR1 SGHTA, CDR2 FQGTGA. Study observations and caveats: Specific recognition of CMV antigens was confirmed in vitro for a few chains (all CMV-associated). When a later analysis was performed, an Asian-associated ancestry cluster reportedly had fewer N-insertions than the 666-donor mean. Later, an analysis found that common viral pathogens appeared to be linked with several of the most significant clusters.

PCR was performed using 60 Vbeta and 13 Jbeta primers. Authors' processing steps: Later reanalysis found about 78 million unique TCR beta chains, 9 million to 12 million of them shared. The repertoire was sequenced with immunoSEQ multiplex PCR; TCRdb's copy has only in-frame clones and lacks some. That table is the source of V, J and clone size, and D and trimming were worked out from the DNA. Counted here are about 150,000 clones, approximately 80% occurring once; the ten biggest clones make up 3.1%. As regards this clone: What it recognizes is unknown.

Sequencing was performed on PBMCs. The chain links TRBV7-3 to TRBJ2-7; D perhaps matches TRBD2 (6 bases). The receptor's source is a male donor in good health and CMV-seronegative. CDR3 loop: CASSLDPRGEQYF. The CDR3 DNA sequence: TGTGCCAGCAGCTTAGATCCCCGGGGGGAGCAGTACTTC.